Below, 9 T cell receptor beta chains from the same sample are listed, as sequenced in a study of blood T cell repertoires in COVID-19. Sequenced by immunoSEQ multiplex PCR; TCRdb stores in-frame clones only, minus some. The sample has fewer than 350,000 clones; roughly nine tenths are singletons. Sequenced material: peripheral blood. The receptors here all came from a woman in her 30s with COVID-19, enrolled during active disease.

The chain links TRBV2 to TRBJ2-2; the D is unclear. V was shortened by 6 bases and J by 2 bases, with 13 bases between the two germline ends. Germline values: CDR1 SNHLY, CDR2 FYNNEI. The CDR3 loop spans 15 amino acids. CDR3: CASRPQVRNTGELFF. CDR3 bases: TGTGCCAGCAGGCCCCAGGTCAGAAACACCGGGGAGCTGTTTTTT.

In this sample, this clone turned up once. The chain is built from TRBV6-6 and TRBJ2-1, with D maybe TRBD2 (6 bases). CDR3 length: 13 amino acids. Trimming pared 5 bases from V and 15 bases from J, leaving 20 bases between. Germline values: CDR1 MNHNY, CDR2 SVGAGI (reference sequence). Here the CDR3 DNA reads TGTGCCAGCAGTCTCCGCGACCAGGGAGGTCTGTTCTTC. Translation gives CASSLRDQGGLFF.

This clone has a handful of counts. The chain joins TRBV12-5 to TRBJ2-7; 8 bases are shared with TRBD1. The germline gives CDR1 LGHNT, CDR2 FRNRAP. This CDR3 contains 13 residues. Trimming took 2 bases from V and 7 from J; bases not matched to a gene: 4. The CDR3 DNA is TGTGCTAGTGGTTTGTCAGGGGGCCGTGAGCAGTACTTC. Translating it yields CASGLSGGREQYF.

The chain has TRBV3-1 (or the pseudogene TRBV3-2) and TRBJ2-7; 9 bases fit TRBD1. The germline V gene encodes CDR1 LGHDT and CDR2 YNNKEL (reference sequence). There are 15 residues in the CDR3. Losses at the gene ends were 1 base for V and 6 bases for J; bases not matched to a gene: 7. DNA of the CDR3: TGTGCCAGCAGCCAAGGGGACAGGGCCCCCGGCGAGCAGTACTTC. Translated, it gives CASSQGDRAPGEQYF.

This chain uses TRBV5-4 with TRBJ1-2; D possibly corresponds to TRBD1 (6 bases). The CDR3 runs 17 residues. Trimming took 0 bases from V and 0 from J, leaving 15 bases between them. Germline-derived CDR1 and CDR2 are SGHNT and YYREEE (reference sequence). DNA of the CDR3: TGTGCCAGCAGCTTGGCGGGGGGGCGCACATCTAACTATGGCTACACCTTC. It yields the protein CASSLAGGRTSNYGYTF.

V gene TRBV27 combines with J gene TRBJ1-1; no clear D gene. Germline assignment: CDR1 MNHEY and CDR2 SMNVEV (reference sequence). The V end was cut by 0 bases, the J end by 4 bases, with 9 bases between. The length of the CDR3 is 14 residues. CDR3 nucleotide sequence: TGTGCCAGCAGTTTATCACAGTTCTCCACTGAAGCTTTCTTT. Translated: CASSLSQFSTEAFF.

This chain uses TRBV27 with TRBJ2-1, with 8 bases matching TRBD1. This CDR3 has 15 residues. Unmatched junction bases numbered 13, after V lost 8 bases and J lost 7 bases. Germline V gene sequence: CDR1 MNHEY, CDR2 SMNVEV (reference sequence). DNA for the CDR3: TGTGCCAGCTCCTTCCAGGGGGCGTTCGGTAATGAGCAGTTCTTC. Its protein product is CASSFQGAFGNEQFF.

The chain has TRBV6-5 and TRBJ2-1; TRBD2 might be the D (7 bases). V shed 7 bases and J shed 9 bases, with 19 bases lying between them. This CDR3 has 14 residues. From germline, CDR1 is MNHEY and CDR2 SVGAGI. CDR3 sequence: CASTKNPRGGEQFF. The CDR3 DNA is TGTGCCAGCACTAAAAACCCGAGGGGGGGTGAGCAGTTCTTC.

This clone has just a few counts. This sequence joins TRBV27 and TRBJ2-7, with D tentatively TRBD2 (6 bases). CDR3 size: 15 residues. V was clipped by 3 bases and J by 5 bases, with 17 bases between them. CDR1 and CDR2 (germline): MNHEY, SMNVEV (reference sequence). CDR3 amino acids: CASSFRGSGQNEQYF. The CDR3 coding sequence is TGTGCCAGCAGTTTTCGGGGGAGTGGGCAAAACGAGCAGTACTTC.